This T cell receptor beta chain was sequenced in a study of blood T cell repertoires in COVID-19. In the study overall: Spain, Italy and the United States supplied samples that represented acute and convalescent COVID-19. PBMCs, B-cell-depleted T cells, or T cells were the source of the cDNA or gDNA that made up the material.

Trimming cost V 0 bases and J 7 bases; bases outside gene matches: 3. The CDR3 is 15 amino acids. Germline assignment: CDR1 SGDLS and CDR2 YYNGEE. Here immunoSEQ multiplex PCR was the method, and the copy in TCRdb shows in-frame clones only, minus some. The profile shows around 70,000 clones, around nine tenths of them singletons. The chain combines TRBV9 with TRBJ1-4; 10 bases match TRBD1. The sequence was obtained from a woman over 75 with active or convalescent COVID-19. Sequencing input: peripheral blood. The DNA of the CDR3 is TGTGCCAGCAGCGTAGATGGGACAGGGGTTGAAAAACTGTTTTTT. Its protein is CASSVDGTGVEKLFF. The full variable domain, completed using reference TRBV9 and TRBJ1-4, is DSGVTQTPKHLITATGQRVTLRCSPRSGDLSVYWYQQSLDQGLQFLIQYYNGEERAKGNILERFSAQQFPDLHSELNLSSLELGDSALYFCASSVDGTGVEKLFFGSGTQLSVL.